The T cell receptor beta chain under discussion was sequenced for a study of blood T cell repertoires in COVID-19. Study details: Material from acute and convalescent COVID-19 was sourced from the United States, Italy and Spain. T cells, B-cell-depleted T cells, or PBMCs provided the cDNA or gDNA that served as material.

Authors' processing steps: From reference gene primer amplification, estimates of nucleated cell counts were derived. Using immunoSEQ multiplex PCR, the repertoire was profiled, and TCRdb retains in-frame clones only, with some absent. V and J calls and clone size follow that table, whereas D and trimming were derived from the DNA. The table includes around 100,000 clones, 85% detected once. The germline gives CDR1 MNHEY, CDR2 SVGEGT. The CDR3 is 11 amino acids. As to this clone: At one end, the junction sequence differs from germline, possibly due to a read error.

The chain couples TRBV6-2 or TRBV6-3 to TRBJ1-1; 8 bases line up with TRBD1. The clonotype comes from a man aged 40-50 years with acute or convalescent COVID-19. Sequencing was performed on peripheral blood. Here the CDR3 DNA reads TGTGCCAGCAGTGACCGGGACAGGCGCCTTTTT. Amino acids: CASSDRDRRLF.